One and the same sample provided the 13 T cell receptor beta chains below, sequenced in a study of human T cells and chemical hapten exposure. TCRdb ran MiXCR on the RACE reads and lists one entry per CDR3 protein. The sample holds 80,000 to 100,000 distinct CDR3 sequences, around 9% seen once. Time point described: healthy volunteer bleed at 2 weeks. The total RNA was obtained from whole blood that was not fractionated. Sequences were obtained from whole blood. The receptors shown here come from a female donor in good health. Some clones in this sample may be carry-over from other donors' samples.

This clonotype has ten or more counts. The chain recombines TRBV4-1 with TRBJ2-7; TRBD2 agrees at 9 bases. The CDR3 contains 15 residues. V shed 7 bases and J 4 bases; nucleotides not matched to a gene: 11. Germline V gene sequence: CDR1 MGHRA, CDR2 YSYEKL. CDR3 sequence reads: CASTTVAGEEYEQYF. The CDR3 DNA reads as TGCGCCAGCACTACTGTAGCGGGAGAAGAGTACGAGCAGTACTTC.

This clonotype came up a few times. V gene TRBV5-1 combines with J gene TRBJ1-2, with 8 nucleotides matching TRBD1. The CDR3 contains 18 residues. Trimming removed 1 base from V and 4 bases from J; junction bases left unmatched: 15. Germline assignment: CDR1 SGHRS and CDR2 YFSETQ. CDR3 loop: CASSLQRFGQGYLYGYTF. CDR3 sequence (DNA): TGCGCCAGCAGCTTGCAGAGGTTTGGACAGGGTTATCTCTATGGCTACACCTTC. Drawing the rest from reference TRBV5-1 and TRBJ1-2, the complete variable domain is KAGVTQTPRYLIKTRGQQVTLSCSPISGHRSVSWYQQTPGQGLQFLFEYFSETQRNKGNFPGRFSGRQFSNSRSEMNVSTLELGDSALYLCASSLQRFGQGYLYGYTFGSGTRLTVV.

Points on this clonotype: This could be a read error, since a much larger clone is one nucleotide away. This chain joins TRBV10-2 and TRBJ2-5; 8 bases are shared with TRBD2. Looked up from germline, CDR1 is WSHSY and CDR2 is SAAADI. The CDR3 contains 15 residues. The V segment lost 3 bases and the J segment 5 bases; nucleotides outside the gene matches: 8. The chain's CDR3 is CASSETGGGSETQYF. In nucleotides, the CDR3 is TGCGCCAGCAGTGAAACGGGAGGGGGTAGCGAGACCCAGTACTTC.

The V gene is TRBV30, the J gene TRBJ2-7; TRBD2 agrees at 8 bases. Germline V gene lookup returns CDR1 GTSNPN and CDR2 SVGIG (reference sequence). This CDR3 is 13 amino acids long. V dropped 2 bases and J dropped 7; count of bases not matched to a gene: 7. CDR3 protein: CAWSTGGPREQYF. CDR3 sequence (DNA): TGTGCCTGGAGTACGGGAGGGCCGCGGGAGCAGTACTTC.

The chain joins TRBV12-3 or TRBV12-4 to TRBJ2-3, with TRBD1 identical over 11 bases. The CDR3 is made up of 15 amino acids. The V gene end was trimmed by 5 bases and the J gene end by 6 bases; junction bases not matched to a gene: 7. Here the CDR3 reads CASSPWDRGGDTQYF. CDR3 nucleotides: TGTGCCAGCAGTCCCTGGGACAGGGGGGGGGATACGCAGTATTTT.

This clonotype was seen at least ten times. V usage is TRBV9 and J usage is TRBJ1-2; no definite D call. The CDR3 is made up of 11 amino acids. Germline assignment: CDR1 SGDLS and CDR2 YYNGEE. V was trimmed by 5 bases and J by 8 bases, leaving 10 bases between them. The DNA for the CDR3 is TGTGCCAGCAGTGACACCTTAGGCTACACCTTC. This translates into CASSDTLGYTF. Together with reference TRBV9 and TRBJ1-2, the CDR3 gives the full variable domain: DSGVTQTPKHLITATGQRVTLRCSPRSGDLSVYWYQQSLDQGLQFLIQYYNGEERAKGNILERFSAQQFPDLHSELNLSSLELGDSALYFCASSDTLGYTFGSGTRLTVV.

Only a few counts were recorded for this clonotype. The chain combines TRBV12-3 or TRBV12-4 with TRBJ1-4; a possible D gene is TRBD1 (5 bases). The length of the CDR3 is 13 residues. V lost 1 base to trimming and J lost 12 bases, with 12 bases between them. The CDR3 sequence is CASSLEPGPELFF. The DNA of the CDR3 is TGTGCCAGCAGTTTAGAGCCGGGGCCGGAACTGTTTTTT.

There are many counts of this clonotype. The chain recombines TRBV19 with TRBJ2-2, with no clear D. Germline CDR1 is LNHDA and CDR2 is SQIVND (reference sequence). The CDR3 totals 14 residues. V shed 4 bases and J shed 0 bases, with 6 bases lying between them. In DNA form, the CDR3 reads TGTGCCAGTAGTAAGGTCGCGAACACCGGGGAGCTGTTTTTT. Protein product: CASSKVANTGELFF.

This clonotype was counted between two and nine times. As DNA, the CDR3 is TGTGCCAGCAGCCCGACTAGGGACAAGAGGGCTCAGCCCCAGCATTTT. This translates into CASSPTRDKRAQPQHF. The rearrangement uses TRBV7-2 and TRBJ1-5; weak D call: TRBD1 (6 bases). Germline CDR1 reads SGHTA; CDR2 reads FQGNSA. Trimming cost V 5 bases and J 6 bases, with 20 bases left between them. The CDR3 covers 16 residues.

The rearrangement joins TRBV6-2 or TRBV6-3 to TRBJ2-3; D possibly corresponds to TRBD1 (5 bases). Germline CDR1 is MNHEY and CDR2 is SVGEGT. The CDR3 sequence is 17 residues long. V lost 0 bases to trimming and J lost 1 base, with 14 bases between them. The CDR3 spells CASSYSTIGAGTDTQYF. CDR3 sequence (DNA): TGTGCCAGCAGTTACTCGACAATTGGGGCCGGCACAGATACGCAGTATTTT.

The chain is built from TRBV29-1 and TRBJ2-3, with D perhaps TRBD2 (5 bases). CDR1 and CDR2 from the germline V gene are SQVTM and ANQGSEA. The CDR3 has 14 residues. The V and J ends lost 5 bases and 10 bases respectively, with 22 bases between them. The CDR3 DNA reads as TGCAGCGTTCACGGGCTAGTCTTTACTAGTGCGCAGTATTTT. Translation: CSVHGLVFTSAQYF.

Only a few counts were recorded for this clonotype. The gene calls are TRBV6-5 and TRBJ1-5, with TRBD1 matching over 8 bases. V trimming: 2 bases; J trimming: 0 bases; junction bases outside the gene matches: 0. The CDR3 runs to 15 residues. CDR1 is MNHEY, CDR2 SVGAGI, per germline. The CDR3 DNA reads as TGTGCCAGCAGTTACGGACAGGGTAGCAATCAGCCCCAGCATTTT. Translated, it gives CASSYGQGSNQPQHF.

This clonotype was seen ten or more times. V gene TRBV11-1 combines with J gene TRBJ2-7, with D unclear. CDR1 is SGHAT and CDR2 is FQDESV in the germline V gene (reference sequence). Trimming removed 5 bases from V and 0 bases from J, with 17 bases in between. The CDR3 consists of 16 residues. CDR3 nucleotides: TGTGCCAGCAGCCGCCTCGAAGGGTCCTTCTCCTACGAGCAGTACTTC. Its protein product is CASSRLEGSFSYEQYF.